This TCR beta chain was recorded in a study of identical twins. In its sample, this clonotype was seen a few times. The germline V gene encodes CDR1 SEHNR and CDR2 FQNEAQ (reference sequence). The CDR3 consists of 14 residues. V dropped 8 bases and J dropped 2 bases, with 14 bases sitting between them. TCRdb re-called the 5' RACE reads through MiXCR, storing one row per CDR3 protein. Of hundreds of thousands of distinct CDR3 sequences in the sample, around a tenth were seen once. Sequencing was done on a sample of memory (CD45RO+) T cells sorted from blood. The receptor's source is a young woman in good health. The J gene is TRBJ2-3, the V gene TRBV7-9; TRBD2 might be the D (6 bases). CDR3: CASLRETFTDTQYF. CDR3 DNA sequence: TGTGCCAGCCTGCGGGAAACTTTCACAGATACGCAGTATTTT.